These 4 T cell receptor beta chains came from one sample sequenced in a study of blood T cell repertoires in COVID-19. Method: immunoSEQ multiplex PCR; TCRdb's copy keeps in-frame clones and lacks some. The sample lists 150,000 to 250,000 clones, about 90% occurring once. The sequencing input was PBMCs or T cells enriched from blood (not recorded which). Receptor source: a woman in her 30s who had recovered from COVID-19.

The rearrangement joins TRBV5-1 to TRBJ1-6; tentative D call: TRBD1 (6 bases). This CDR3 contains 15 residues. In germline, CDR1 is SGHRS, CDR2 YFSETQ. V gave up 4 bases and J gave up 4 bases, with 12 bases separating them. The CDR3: CASSPRTEYNSPLHF. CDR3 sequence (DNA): TGCGCCAGCAGCCCAAGGACAGAGTATAATTCACCCCTCCACTTT. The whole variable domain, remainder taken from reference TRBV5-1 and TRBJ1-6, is KAGVTQTPRYLIKTRGQQVTLSCSPISGHRSVSWYQQTPGQGLQFLFEYFSETQRNKGNFPGRFSGRQFSNSRSEMNVSTLELGDSALYLCASSPRTEYNSPLHFGNGTRLTVT.

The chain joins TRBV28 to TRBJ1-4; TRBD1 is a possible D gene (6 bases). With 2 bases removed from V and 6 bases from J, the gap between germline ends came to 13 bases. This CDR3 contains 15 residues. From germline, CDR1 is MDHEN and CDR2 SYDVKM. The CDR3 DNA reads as TGTGCCAGCAGTTTACCGGGGGGGGCTGATGAAAAACTGTTTTTT. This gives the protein CASSLPGGADEKLFF.

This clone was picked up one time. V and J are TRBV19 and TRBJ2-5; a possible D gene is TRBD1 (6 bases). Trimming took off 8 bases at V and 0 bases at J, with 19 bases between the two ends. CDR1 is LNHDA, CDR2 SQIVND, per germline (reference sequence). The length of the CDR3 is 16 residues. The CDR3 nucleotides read TGTGCCAGTGCCAAAAGGACAGAAGGGTACCAAGAGACCCAGTACTTC. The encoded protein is CASAKRTEGYQETQYF.

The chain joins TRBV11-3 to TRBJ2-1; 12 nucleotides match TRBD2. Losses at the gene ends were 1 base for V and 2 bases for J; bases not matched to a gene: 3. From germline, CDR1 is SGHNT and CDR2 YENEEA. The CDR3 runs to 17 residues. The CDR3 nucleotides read TGTGCCAGCAGCTTAGTCGGACTAGCGGGGACCTACAATGAGCAGTTCTTC. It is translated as CASSLVGLAGTYNEQFF.